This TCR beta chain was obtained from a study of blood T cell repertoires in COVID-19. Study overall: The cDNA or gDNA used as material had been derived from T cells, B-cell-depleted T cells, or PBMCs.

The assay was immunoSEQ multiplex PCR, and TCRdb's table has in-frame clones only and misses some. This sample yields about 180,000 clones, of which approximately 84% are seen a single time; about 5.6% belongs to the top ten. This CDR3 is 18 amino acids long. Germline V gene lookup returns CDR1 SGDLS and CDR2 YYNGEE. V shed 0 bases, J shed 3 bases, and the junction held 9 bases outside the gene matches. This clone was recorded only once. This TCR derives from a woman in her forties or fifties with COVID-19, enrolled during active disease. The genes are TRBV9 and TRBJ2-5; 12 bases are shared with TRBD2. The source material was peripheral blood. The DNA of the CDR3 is TGTGCCAGCAGCGTAGGGCTAGCGGGGGGGCGGTTTGAAGAGACCCAGTACTTC. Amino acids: CASSVGLAGGRFEETQYF.